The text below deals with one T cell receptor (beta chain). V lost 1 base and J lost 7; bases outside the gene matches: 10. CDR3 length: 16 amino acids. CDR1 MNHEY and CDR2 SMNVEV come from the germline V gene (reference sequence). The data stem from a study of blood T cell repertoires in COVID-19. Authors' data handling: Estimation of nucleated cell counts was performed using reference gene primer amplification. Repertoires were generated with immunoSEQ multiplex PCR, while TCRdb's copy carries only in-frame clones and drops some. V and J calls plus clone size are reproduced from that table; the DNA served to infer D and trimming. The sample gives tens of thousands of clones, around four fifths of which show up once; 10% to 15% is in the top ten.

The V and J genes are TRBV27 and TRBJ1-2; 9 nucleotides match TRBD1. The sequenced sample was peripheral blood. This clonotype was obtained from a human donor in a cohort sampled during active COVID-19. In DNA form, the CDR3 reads TGTGCCAGCAGTTTATTCGGGACAGGGCGTTCTGGTGGCTACACCTTC. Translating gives CASSLFGTGRSGGYTF.